This T cell receptor beta chain was profiled in a study of Graves' ophthalmopathy and Graves' hyperthyroidism. Overall study results and limits: In predicting ophthalmopathy progression, the model reached roughly 69% sensitivity and roughly 75% specificity.

This CDR3 spans 15 amino acids. Germline-derived CDR1 and CDR2 are SGHAT and FQDESV (reference sequence). The V and J ends lost 2 bases and 1 base respectively, with 12 bases between them. Exclusion covered patients with other autoimmune diseases or uncontrolled infections (as well as pregnancy or lactation). PBMCs were obtained from 8.5 to 10 ml of fresh peripheral blood. As concerns this clonotype: Its target is not known.

RNA transcripts were the source from which TCR beta CDR3 regions were amplified. First-round RT-PCR relied on HTBI primers, and a second-round multiplex PCR came next. TCRdb redid the calling of the multiplex PCR reads with MiXCR, one entry per CDR3 protein. The repertoire holds 340,000 or so distinct CDR3 sequences, with roughly 17% as singletons. Sequencing used peripheral blood. The V gene is TRBV11-1, the J gene TRBJ2-7; D perhaps matches TRBD2 (5 bases). This receptor was taken from an adult man with Graves' ophthalmopathy. CDR3 DNA sequence: TGTGCCAGCAGCTTACAACGCACTAGGTCCTACGAGCAGTACTTC. This gives the protein CASSLQRTRSYEQYF.